These 11 T cell receptor beta chains originate from one sample sequenced in a study of technical replicates of blood from a few donors. Generated by immunoSEQ multiplex PCR, the TCRdb table keeps only in-frame clones and is missing some. This sample has about 93,000 clones, with roughly 96% found just once. The specimen sequenced was T cells isolated from PBMCs. These TCRs come from a human donor in good health.

The chain recombines TRBV27 with TRBJ2-1; the D gene is possibly TRBD1 (6 bases). CDR1 is MNHEY and CDR2 is SMNVEV in the germline V gene (reference sequence). Trimming pared 2 bases from V and 3 bases from J, leaving 11 bases between. The CDR3 has 15 residues. CDR3 sequence (DNA): TGTGCCAGCAGTTTAGAGGGGGTCGACTACAATGAGCAGTTCTTC. The encoded protein is CASSLEGVDYNEQFF.

V usage is TRBV14 and J usage is TRBJ2-2; 8 nucleotides align to TRBD2. The V gene end was trimmed by 0 bases and the J gene end by 1 base; junction bases not matched to a gene: 4. The CDR3 consists of 17 residues. Germline CDR1 reads SGHDN; CDR2 reads FVKESK. CDR3 bases: TGTGCCAGCAGCCAAGACCAACTAGCGGTGAACACCGGGGAGCTGTTTTTT. This encodes CASSQDQLAVNTGELFF.

The genes are TRBV27 and TRBJ2-3; 9 positions agree with TRBD1. The germline gives CDR1 MNHEY, CDR2 SMNVEV (reference sequence). There are 19 residues in the CDR3. J lost 1 base, V lost 6 bases, and 17 bases had no gene match. The CDR3 DNA is TGTGCCAGCAGAAGCCGTTTTACCCGGACAGGGGATGGCACAGATACGCAGTATTTT. It encodes CASRSRFTRTGDGTDTQYF.

This chain connects TRBV10-3 to TRBJ2-7, with TRBD2 matching 7 bases. CDR3 length: 16 residues. V trimming: 2 bases; J trimming: 0 bases; junction bases outside the gene matches: 7. Germline V gene data show CDR1 as ENHRY and CDR2 as SYGVKD. The CDR3 is CAISEGAGLSSYEQYF. In DNA, the CDR3 is TGTGCCATCAGTGAGGGAGCGGGGCTGAGCTCCTACGAGCAGTACTTC.

This chain links TRBV30 with TRBJ1-1, with 7 nucleotides matching TRBD1. Germline CDR1 and CDR2: GTSNPN and SVGIG (reference sequence). V dropped 5 bases and J dropped 3; count of bases not matched to a gene: 6. The CDR3 is 13 residues long. The chain's CDR3 is CAWDRVEDTEAFF. The CDR3 DNA follows: TGTGCCTGGGACAGGGTTGAGGACACTGAAGCTTTCTTT.

The rearrangement joins TRBV29-1 to TRBJ1-4, with D tentatively TRBD1 (6 bases). The length of the CDR3 is 12 residues. V shed 6 bases and J shed 6 bases, with 11 bases lying between them. Germline assignment: CDR1 SQVTM and CDR2 ANQGSEA. The CDR3 DNA reads as TGCAGCGTCCGGTCAGGGGATGAAAAACTGTTTTTT. Its translation: CSVRSGDEKLFF.

This clone came up a few times. The chain is built from TRBV6-6 and TRBJ1-5, with D uncertain. V shed 2 bases and J shed 9 bases, with 11 bases lying between them. Germline V gives CDR1 MNHNY, CDR2 SVGAGI (reference sequence). There are 13 residues in the CDR3. Written as DNA, the CDR3 is TGTGCCAGCAGTTACCCACGTTTGAGGCCCCAGCATTTT. Protein sequence: CASSYPRLRPQHF.

The gene calls are TRBV6-1 and TRBJ2-5; 8 bases match TRBD2. Trimming at V came to 3 bases and at J to 5 bases, leaving 2 bases not matched to a gene. The CDR3 has 13 residues. Germline CDR1 MNHNS, CDR2 SASEGT. The CDR3 protein is CASSETSAETQYF. Here the CDR3 DNA reads TGTGCCAGCAGTGAGACTAGCGCGGAGACCCAGTACTTC.

The genes are TRBV11-2 and TRBJ2-2, with D hard to call. V lost 4 bases, J lost 4 bases, and 10 bases lay in between. CDR1 and CDR2 from the germline V gene are SGHAT and FQNNGV. There are 14 residues in the CDR3. CDR3 nucleotide sequence: TGTGCCAGCAGCTCTTCCGGTGGCACCGGGGAGCTGTTTTTT. Translated, it gives CASSSSGGTGELFF.

The chain employs TRBV4-1 and TRBJ1-1; D possibly corresponds to TRBD1 (6 bases). V lost 3 bases and J lost 11, with 19 bases in between. The CDR3 is made up of 14 amino acids. Germline loops: CDR1 MGHRA, CDR2 YSYEKL. The CDR3 nucleotides read TGCGCCAGCAGCCATTCCGGCAAGACAGGCGAGGCTTTCTTT. Translating gives CASSHSGKTGEAFF.

The chain couples TRBV6-5 to TRBJ2-3; TRBD2 might be the D (5 bases). With 6 bases removed from V and 0 bases from J, the gap between germline ends came to 13 bases. The V gene's germline CDR1 is MNHEY and CDR2 SVGAGI. The CDR3 consists of 15 residues. CDR3 in DNA: TGTGCCAGCAGCCATACTAGTCCTAGCACAGATACGCAGTATTTT. Protein product: CASSHTSPSTDTQYF.